What follows are 11 T cell receptor beta chains derived from one specimen sequenced in a study of CD8 T cells in Susac syndrome. Random hexamers were used to reverse transcribe roughly 0.5 to 1 ug of RNA. Via MiXCR, TCRdb re-called the immunoSEQ multiplex PCR reads, giving one row per CDR3 protein. The sample has approximately 180,000 distinct CDR3 sequences; 90% to 95% are singletons. The sequencing sample was made of CD4+ T cells from PBMCs. The receptor source for this set is a human donor with Susac syndrome.

The rearrangement uses TRBV11-2 and TRBJ2-1, with D possibly matching TRBD1 (6 bases). With 1 base removed from V and 6 bases from J, the gap between germline ends came to 13 bases. This CDR3 contains 15 residues. Germline CDR1 is SGHAT and CDR2 is FQNNGV. The CDR3 spells CASSLVTGPSNEQFF. CDR3 DNA sequence: TGTGCCAGCAGCTTAGTCACAGGGCCCTCCAATGAGCAGTTCTTC.

The V call is TRBV7-8, the J call TRBJ2-1; D may be TRBD1 (6 bases). CDR3 length equals 14 residues. CDR1 SGHVS and CDR2 FQNEAQ come from the germline V gene. V dropped 5 bases and J dropped 6 bases, with 14 bases sitting between them. CDR3 residues: CASSQDSPRNEQFF. In DNA form, the CDR3 reads TGTGCCAGCAGCCAGGACAGTCCCCGCAATGAGCAGTTCTTC.

The genes are TRBV20-1 and TRBJ1-5; 7 bases are shared with TRBD1. The CDR3 extends over 16 amino acids. From germline, CDR1 is DFQATT and CDR2 SNEGSKA (reference sequence). The junction had 7 bases not matched to a gene; V was cut back by 0 bases and J by 2 bases. Written as DNA, the CDR3 is TGCAGTGCTAGAGATGGAACAGGGGCAGGCAATCAGCCCCAGCATTTT. This sequence encodes CSARDGTGAGNQPQHF.

CDR3 region: CASSLIGRYNEQFF. The CDR3 nucleotides are TGTGCCAGCAGCCTCATAGGACGCTACAATGAGCAGTTCTTC. J is TRBJ2-1 and V is TRBV14; no definite D call. The ends were cut back, 4 bases at V and 3 bases at J, with 10 bases in the middle. The CDR3 has 14 residues. In germline, CDR1 is SGHDN, CDR2 FVKESK.

The CDR3 here is CASSESRGVNTGELFF. In DNA form, the CDR3 reads TGTGCCAGCAGTGAGAGCAGGGGCGTGAACACCGGGGAGCTGTTTTTT. The chain is built from TRBV28 and TRBJ2-2, with a weak D call TRBD1 (6 bases). There are 16 residues in the CDR3. The germline CDR1 and CDR2 sequences are MDHEN and SYDVKM. The V end lost 5 bases, the J end lost 1 base, and 14 bases lay between the germline ends.

The chain links TRBV20-1 to TRBJ2-1; the match to TRBD2 covers 11 bases. CDR3 size: 16 residues. V trimming: 6 bases; J trimming: 4 bases; junction bases outside the gene matches: 11. Germline CDR1 is DFQATT and CDR2 is SNEGSKA (reference sequence). CDR3 region: CSAVASGRPLYNEQFF. The CDR3 nucleotides are TGCAGTGCGGTTGCTAGCGGGAGGCCCCTTTACAATGAGCAGTTCTTC.

V gene TRBV20-1 combines with J gene TRBJ2-7; D not certain. The germline V gene has CDR1 DFQATT and CDR2 SNEGSKA (reference sequence). Trimming cost V 2 bases and J 7 bases, with 21 bases left between them. The CDR3 contains 15 residues. The CDR3 is CSARRRPIQSLEQYF. CDR3 nucleotide sequence: TGCAGTGCTAGACGCAGGCCCATCCAGAGTTTAGAGCAGTACTTC.

The CDR3 spells CASSQDTGQGYEQYF. The DNA of the CDR3 is TGTGCCAGCAGCCAAGATACGGGCCAGGGCTACGAGCAGTACTTC. This rearrangement joins TRBV4-2 to TRBJ2-7, with D tentatively TRBD1 (5 bases). The CDR3 extends over 15 amino acids. Germline-derived CDR1 and CDR2 are LGHNA and YNFKEQ. The V gene lost 0 bases and the J gene lost 3 bases, with 12 bases spanning the gap.

The CDR3 bases are TGTGCCAGCAGCCCTGCGGGGGCAGATACGCAGTATTTT. Residues: CASSPAGADTQYF. The V and J genes are TRBV11-2 and TRBJ2-3, with 7 bases matching TRBD2. The CDR3 totals 13 residues. Trimming removed 5 bases from V and 4 bases from J; junction bases left unmatched: 3. Germline V gives CDR1 SGHAT, CDR2 FQNNGV. Full variable domain (outside the CDR3, taken from reference TRBV11-2 and TRBJ2-3): EAGVAQSPRYKIIEKRQSVAFWCNPISGHATLYWYQQILGQGPKLLIQFQNNGVVDDSQLPKDRFSAERLKGVDSTLKIQPAKLEDSAVYLCASSPAGADTQYFGPGTRLTVL.

The chain combines TRBV30 with TRBJ1-5; weak D call: TRBD1 (5 bases). The CDR3 consists of 13 residues. CDR1 and CDR2 from the germline V gene are GTSNPN and SVGIG (reference sequence). Trimming removed 5 bases from V and 6 bases from J, with 14 bases in between. The CDR3 region is CAWGQRGAQPQHF. The CDR3 nucleotides are TGTGCCTGGGGCCAAAGGGGAGCTCAGCCCCAGCATTTT.

The chain uses TRBV7-3 and TRBJ1-1, with 7 bases aligning to TRBD1. V shed 6 bases and J 0 bases; nucleotides not matched to a gene: 4. From germline, CDR1 is SGHTA and CDR2 FQGTGA. CDR3 length: 14 residues. The CDR3, as DNA: TGTGCCAGCAGTAAAGGGGGCATGAACACTGAAGCTTTCTTT. Its translation: CASSKGGMNTEAFF.